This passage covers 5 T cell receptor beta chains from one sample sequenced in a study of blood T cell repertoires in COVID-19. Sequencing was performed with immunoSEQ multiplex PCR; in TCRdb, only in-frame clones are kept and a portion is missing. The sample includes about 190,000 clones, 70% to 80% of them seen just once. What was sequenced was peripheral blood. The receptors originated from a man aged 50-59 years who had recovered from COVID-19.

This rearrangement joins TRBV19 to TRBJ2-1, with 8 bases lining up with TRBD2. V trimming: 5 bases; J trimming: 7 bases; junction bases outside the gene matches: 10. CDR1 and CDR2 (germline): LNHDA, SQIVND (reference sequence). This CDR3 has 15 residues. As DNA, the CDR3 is TGTGCCAGTAGTCCTATTACGGGAGGGCTAAATGAGCAGTTCTTC. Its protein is CASSPITGGLNEQFF.

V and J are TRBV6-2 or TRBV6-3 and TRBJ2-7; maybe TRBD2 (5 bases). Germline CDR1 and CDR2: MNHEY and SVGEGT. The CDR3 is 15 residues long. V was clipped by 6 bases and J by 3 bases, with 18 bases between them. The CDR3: CASSSPGRGLYEQYF. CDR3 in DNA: TGTGCCAGCAGCTCTCCGGGCAGAGGGCTCTACGAGCAGTACTTC.

CDR3 sequence: CASSSPSLGSGSSYEQYF. For the CDR3, the DNA is TGTGCCAGCAGCTCACCAAGTCTAGGGAGCGGGAGCTCCTACGAGCAGTACTTC. V and J are TRBV2 and TRBJ2-7; 8 bases line up with TRBD2. The V gene end was trimmed by 6 bases and the J gene end by 0 bases; junction bases not matched to a gene: 16. The CDR3 runs 18 residues. From germline, CDR1 is SNHLY and CDR2 FYNNEI.

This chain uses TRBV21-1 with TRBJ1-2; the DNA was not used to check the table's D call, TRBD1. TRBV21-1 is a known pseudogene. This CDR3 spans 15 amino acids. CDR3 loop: CASSAHRGVNYGYTF. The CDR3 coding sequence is TGTGCCAGCAGCGCCCACAGGGGAGTCAACTATGGCTACACCTTC.

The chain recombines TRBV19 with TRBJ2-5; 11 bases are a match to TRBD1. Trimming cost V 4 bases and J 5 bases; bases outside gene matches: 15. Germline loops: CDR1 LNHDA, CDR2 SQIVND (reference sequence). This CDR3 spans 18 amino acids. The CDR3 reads CASSTPRRDRGFGETQYF. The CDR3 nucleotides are TGTGCCAGTAGTACACCCCGTCGGGACAGGGGGTTTGGGGAGACCCAGTACTTC.